The source of this T cell receptor (beta chain) is a study of blood T cell repertoires in COVID-19. For the study at large: Some COVID-19 samples were acute and others convalescent; all came from the United States, Italy and Spain.

Using immunoSEQ multiplex PCR, the repertoire was profiled, and TCRdb retains in-frame clones only, with some absent. This table holds around 150,000 clones, about 85% found once. This clone was observed once. Germline CDR1 and CDR2: SGHNT and YYREEE (reference sequence). The CDR3 runs to 14 residues. V lost 3 bases and J lost 5, with 14 bases in between. What the recovered Cohort 3 donors had was two negative PCRs, clearance, or symptom resolution. Material: PBMCs or T cells enriched from blood (not recorded which). The rearrangement links TRBV5-4 to TRBJ1-2; weak D call: TRBD1 (6 bases). The TCR sequence derives from a woman aged 35 to 49 who had recovered from COVID-19. The CDR3 sequence is CASSSDSRSYGYTF. The DNA for the CDR3 is TGTGCCAGCAGCTCGGACAGTAGGTCGTATGGCTACACCTTC.